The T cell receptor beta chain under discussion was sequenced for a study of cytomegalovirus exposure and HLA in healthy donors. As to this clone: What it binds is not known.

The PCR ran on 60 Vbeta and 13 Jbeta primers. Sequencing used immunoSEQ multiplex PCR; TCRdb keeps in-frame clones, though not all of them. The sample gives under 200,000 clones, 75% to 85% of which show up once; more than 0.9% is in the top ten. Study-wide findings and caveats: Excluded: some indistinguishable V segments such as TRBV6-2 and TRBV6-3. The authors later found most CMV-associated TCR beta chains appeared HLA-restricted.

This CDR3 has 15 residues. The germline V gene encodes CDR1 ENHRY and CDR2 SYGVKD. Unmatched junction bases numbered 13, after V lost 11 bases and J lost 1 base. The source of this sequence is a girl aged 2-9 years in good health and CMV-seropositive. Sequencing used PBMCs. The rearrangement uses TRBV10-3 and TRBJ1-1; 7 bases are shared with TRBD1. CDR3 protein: CASWDRTGENTEAFF. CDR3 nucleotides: TGTGCCTCCTGGGATCGGACAGGCGAGAACACTGAAGCTTTCTTT.